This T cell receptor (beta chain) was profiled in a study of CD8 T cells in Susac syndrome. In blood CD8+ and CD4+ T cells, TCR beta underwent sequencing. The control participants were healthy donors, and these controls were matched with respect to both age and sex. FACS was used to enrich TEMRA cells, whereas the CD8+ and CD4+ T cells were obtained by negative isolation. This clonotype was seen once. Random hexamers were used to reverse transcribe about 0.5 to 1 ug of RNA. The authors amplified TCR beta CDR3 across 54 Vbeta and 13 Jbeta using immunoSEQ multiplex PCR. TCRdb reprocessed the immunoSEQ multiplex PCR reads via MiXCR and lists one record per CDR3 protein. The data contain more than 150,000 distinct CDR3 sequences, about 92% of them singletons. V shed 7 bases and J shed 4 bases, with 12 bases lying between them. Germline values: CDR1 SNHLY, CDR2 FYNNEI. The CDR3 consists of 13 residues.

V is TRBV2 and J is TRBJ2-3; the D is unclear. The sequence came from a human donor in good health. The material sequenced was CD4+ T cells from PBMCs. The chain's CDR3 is CASNSLPPDTQYF. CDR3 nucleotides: TGTGCCAGCAACAGTCTTCCCCCAGATACGCAGTATTTT. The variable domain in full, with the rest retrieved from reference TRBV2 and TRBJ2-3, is EPEVTQTPSHQVTQMGQEVILRCVPISNHLYFYWYRQILGQKVEFLVSFYNNEISEKSEIFDDQFSVERPDGSNFTLKIRSTKLEDSAMYFCASNSLPPDTQYFGPGTRLTVL.